The TCR beta chain described here comes from a study of T cells in Graves' hyperthyroidism and ophthalmopathy. At the level of the study: Peripheral blood was drawn at first diagnosis, prior to all treatment.

This clonotype was seen repeatedly, ten times or more. As yet, its antigen is unknown. Study-wide findings and caveats: A median about 7 months before onset, the model predicted ophthalmopathy. Researchers found most expanded thyroid clonotypes above 0.001 in blood as well.

There were TCR beta CDR3 regions amplified from RNA transcripts. HTBI primers drove first-round RT-PCR of the TCR CDR3. TCRdb ran MiXCR on the multiplex PCR reads and lists one entry per CDR3 protein. Among about 380,000 distinct CDR3 sequences listed, around an eighth were seen once. Sequencing used blood. The source is a man aged 30 to 45 with Graves' hyperthyroidism that later progressed to Graves' ophthalmopathy.

CDR3 sequence: CASSPRGTYRGNQPQHF. CDR3 sequence (DNA): TGTGCCAGCAGCCCCAGGGGCACATATCGGGGCAATCAGCCCCAGCATTTT. This chain links TRBV28 with TRBJ1-5; TRBD1 is a possible D gene (6 bases). With 6 bases removed from V and 2 bases from J, the gap between germline ends came to 20 bases. CDR3 length: 17 amino acids. CDR1 and CDR2 (germline): MDHEN, SYDVKM.